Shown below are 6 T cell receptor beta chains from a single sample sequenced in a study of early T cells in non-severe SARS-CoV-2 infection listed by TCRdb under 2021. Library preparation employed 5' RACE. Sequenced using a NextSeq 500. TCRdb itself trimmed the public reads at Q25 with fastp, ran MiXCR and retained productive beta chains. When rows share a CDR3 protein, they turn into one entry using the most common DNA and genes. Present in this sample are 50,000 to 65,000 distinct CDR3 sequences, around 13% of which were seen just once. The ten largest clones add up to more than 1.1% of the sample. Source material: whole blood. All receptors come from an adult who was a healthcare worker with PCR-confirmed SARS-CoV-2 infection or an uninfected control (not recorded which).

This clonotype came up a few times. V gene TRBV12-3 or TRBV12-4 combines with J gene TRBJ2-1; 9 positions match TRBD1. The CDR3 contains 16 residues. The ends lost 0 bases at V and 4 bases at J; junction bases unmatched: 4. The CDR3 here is CASSLAGTGRYNEQFF. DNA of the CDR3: TGTGCCAGCAGTTTAGCCGGGACAGGGAGGTACAATGAGCAGTTCTTC.

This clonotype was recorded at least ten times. The CDR3 sequence is CASSEGGNYEQYF. CDR3 DNA sequence: TGTGCCAGCAGTGAAGGGGGGAATTACGAGCAGTACTTC. The chain recombines TRBV6-1 with TRBJ2-7; D possibly uses TRBD1 or TRBD2 (5 bases each). The CDR3 has 13 amino acids. V dropped 1 base and J dropped 4 bases, with 8 bases sitting between them. Germline-derived CDR1 and CDR2 are MNHNS and SASEGT.

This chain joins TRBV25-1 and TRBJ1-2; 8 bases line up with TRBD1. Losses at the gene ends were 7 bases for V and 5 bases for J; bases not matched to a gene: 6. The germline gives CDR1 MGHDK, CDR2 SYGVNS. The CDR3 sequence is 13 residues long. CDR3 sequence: CASNGQGGYGYTF. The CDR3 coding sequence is TGTGCCAGCAACGGACAGGGAGGGTATGGCTACACCTTC.

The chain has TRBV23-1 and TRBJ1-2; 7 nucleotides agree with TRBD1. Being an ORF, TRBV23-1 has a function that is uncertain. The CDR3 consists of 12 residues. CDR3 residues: CDRDREKSGYTF. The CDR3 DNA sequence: TGCGACCGAGACAGGGAAAAATCTGGCTACACCTTC.

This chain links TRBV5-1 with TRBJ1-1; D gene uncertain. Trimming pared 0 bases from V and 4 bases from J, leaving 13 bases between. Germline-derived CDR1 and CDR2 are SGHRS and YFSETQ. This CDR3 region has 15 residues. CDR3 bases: TGCGCCAGCAGCTTGGGTTGGGGTTCCCTCACTGAAGCTTTCTTT. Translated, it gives CASSLGWGSLTEAFF.

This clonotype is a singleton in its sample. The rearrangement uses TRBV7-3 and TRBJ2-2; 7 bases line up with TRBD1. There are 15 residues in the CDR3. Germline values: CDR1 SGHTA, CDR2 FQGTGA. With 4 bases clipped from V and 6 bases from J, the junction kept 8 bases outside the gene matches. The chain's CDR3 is CASSWSSTGAGELFF. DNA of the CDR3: TGTGCCAGCAGCTGGAGTAGTACAGGGGCCGGGGAGCTGTTTTTT.